Listed below are T cell receptor beta chains from one sample, sequenced in a study of human T cells and chemical hapten exposure. One entry per CDR3 protein, called by TCRdb with MiXCR from the RACE reads. Seen here are tens of thousands of distinct CDR3 sequences, over 6.5% observed once, and the top ten hold approximately 1.4%. The sequenced material came from whole blood. These TCRs come from a male donor in good health. Some clones in this sample may be carry-over from other donors' samples. The CDR3 runs from the conserved cysteine through the conserved F or W. A D gene is named only where the DNA matches it firmly. The size entry is marked missing in some rows and otherwise reads once, few, many or a size class.

d_call | j_call | clone_size | cdr3_length | v_call | cdr3_aa | cdr3_nt
- | TRBJ2-1 | few | 15 | TRBV24-1 | CATSDGAGTLGEQFF | TGTGCCACCAGTGATGGGGCCGGGACTCTAGGTGAGCAGTTCTTC
TRBD1 | TRBJ2-1 | many | 15 | TRBV10-3 | CAISDPGQGANEQFF | TGTGCCATCAGTGACCCGGGACAGGGGGCGAATGAGCAGTTCTTC
- | TRBJ2-5 | few | 17 | TRBV5-1 | CASSLALQEIYQETQYF | TGCGCCAGCAGCTTGGCTTTGCAGGAAATTTACCAAGAGACCCAGTACTTC
TRBD1 | TRBJ2-7 | - | 13 | TRBV29-1 | CSVEGTGRHEQYF | TGCAGCGTTGAAGGGACAGGCCGGCACGAGCAGTACTTC
- | TRBJ1-1 | many | 12 | TRBV18 | CASSQQNTEAFF | TGTGCCAGCTCACAACAGAACACTGAAGCTTTCTTT
- | TRBJ1-6 | few | 11 | TRBV11-2 | CASSSVGPLHF | TGTGCCAGCAGTTCTGTGGGTCCCCTCCACTTT
TRBD1 | TRBJ2-2 | few | 16 | TRBV9 | CASSVGGQVGTGELFF | TGTGCCAGCAGCGTTGGGGGACAGGTTGGAACCGGGGAGCTGTTTTTT
- | TRBJ2-2 | few | 16 | TRBV6-1 | CASSDGDSDNTGELFF | TGTGCCAGCAGTGACGGGGATTCCGACAACACCGGGGAGCTGTTTTTT
TRBD1 | TRBJ1-1 | few | 15 | TRBV3-1 | CASSQGTGPNTEAFF | TGTGCCAGCAGCCAAGGGACAGGGCCGAACACTGAAGCTTTCTTT
- | TRBJ1-5 | few | 14 | TRBV6-2/TRBV6-3 | CASSSIARLQPQHF | TGTGCCAGCAGTTCTATAGCACGGCTTCAGCCCCAGCATTTT
- | TRBJ1-6 | few | 15 | TRBV21-1 | CASSGLNPYNSPLHF | TGTGCCAGCAGCGGTCTGAACCCCTATAATTCACCCCTCCACTTT
- | TRBJ1-4 | - | 11 | TRBV4-1 | CASSQREKLFF | TGCGCCAGCAGCCAACGTGAAAAACTGTTTTTT
- | TRBJ1-6 | - | 15 | TRBV6-2/TRBV6-3 | CATLDVSSYNSPLHF | TGTGCCACCCTGGACGTCTCCTCCTATAATTCACCCCTCCACTTT
TRBD2 | TRBJ2-5 | many | 15 | TRBV11-2 | CASSVRLAVKETQYF | TGTGCCAGCAGCGTGCGACTAGCGGTTAAAGAGACCCAGTACTTC
TRBD1 | TRBJ1-1 | few | 15 | TRBV14 | CASSHRTGSYTEAFF | TGTGCCAGCAGCCACCGGACAGGGAGTTACACTGAAGCTTTCTTT
- | TRBJ1-2 | many | 13 | TRBV12-3/TRBV12-4 | CASSTTGNYGYTF | TGTGCCAGCAGTACTACAGGAAACTATGGCTACACCTTC
- | TRBJ2-5 | many | 13 | TRBV5-1 | CASSLGTQETQYF | TGCGCCAGCAGCCTAGGAACGCAAGAGACCCAGTACTTC
- | TRBJ2-5 | many | 16 | TRBV5-1 | CASKRRQHVVQETQYF | TGCGCCAGCAAACGAAGACAGCATGTGGTCCAAGAGACCCAGTACTTC
TRBD1 | TRBJ1-5 | - | 14 | TRBV20-1 | CSASTGDSNQPQHF | TGCAGTGCCAGTACAGGGGATAGCAATCAGCCCCAGCATTTT
- | TRBJ2-2 | - | 18 | TRBV9 | CASSGRNRDGINTGELFF | TGTGCCAGCAGCGGCAGAAACCGGGACGGTATTAACACCGGGGAGCTGTTTTTT
TRBD1 | TRBJ2-7 | - | 13 | TRBV7-2 | CASSPETGREQYF | TGTGCCAGCAGCCCCGAGACAGGGCGCGAGCAGTACTTC
- | TRBJ1-6 | few | 14 | TRBV5-1 | CASSLDDYNSPLHF | TGCGCCAGCAGCTTGGACGACTATAATTCACCCCTCCACTTT
- | TRBJ2-2 | few | 15 | TRBV24-1 | CATSDPARGTGELFF | TGTGCCACCAGTGATCCGGCTAGGGGCACCGGGGAGCTGTTTTTT
- | TRBJ1-1 | few | 14 | TRBV12-3/TRBV12-4 | CASSPGDKNTEAFF | TGTGCCAGCAGTCCTGGGGACAAGAACACTGAAGCTTTCTTT
- | TRBJ1-1 | many | 13 | TRBV6-2/TRBV6-3 | CASSYTENTEAFF | TGTGCCAGCAGTTACACCGAGAACACTGAAGCTTTCTTT
- | TRBJ1-1 | few | 14 | TRBV20-1 | CSASFETVDAEAFF | TGCAGTGCTAGTTTTGAGACAGTAGACGCTGAAGCTTTCTTT
TRBD1 | TRBJ2-4 | few | 17 | TRBV4-3 | CASSQDTDREAKNIQYF | TGCGCCAGCAGCCAAGATACGGACAGGGAGGCCAAAAACATTCAGTACTTC
- | TRBJ1-1 | few | 15 | TRBV5-6 | CASSFVQGFNTEAFF | TGTGCCAGCAGCTTCGTGCAGGGATTCAACACTGAAGCTTTCTTT
TRBD1 | TRBJ1-1 | - | 15 | TRBV6-2/TRBV6-3 | CASSLGQRGAIEAFF | TGTGCCAGCAGTCTGGGACAGCGGGGGGCTATTGAAGCTTTCTTT
TRBD2 | TRBJ2-1 | - | 15 | TRBV20-1 | CSARDLSGGLNEQFF | TGCAGTGCTAGAGATTTGAGCGGGGGGTTGAATGAGCAGTTCTTC
- | TRBJ2-4 | many | 13 | TRBV29-1 | CSVEDSQVDIQYF | TGCAGCGTTGAAGACAGTCAGGTCGACATTCAGTACTTC
- | TRBJ1-2 | many | 14 | TRBV3-1 | CASSQDASNYGYTF | TGTGCCAGCAGCCAAGACGCCAGCAACTATGGCTACACCTTC
TRBD1 | TRBJ2-1 | few | 14 | TRBV9 | CASSATSTGGRQFF | TGTGCCAGCAGCGCAACCTCCACAGGGGGCCGGCAGTTCTTC
- | TRBJ1-1 | few | 13 | TRBV6-5 | CASSPPRGTEAFF | TGTGCCAGCAGTCCCCCGAGGGGGACTGAAGCTTTCTTT
- | TRBJ1-2 | many | 13 | TRBV12-3/TRBV12-4 | CASSSDSQKGYTF | TGTGCCAGCAGTTCGGACAGCCAGAAGGGCTACACCTTC
- | TRBJ2-7 | - | 14 | TRBV4-2 | CASSQDIGSYEQYF | TGTGCCAGCAGCCAAGATATCGGGTCCTACGAGCAGTACTTC
- | TRBJ2-7 | few | 12 | TRBV20-1 | CSARDNSYEQYF | TGCAGTGCTCGGGACAACTCCTACGAGCAGTACTTC
- | TRBJ1-6 | - | 13 | TRBV20-1 | CSARDRGLVSLHF | TGCAGTGCTAGAGATAGGGGGTTGGTCTCCCTCCACTTT